This T cell receptor (beta chain) stems from a study of blood T cell repertoires in COVID-19 (dated by TCRdb to the early 2020s). For context, the study as a whole: The collaborator samples originated in the United States, Italy and Spain and spanned the acute and convalescent phases of COVID-19. The prospective study material was composed of cDNA or gDNA derived from T cells, B-cell-depleted T cells, or PBMCs. The dataset comprised deeply sampled blood TCRbeta repertoires from subjects exposed to, actively infected with, or recovered from COVID-19. A freely available public database, intended as a resource for researchers studying the immune response to SARS-CoV-2, is where the repertoires were released. Samples came from the ongoing ImmuneRACE study (first 160 participants) plus 1,254 subjects from 6 global collaborators. Nearly every sample came with metadata listing a de-identified subject ID, COVID-19 status, age in years and sex. Where available, HLA class I and class II types were obtained from metadata supplied by the sample provider rather than from assay-based typing.

Points the paper makes about the study in general: The quantity of clinical and demographic metadata differed by source and by participant and was supplied without curation.

Only one count was recorded for this clone. The target of this receptor is not known. Base qualities are missing; no much larger clone stands one base away. Taken from the germline V gene, the CDR1 and CDR2 loops are SGDLS and YYNGEE. The CDR3 runs 16 amino acids, cysteine and phenylalanine included. The retained sequence is limited to the CDR3, 48 bases, with the frame set at the first base. V trim: 4 bases; J trim: 4 bases; unmatched bases: 11. In Seattle, one collaborating source enrolled patients while the infection was active and tracked those patients longitudinally over the course of disease. Collaborating institutions collected whole blood in K2EDTA tubes following their own protocols. For TCRbeta analysis, collaborator samples were shipped as frozen whole blood, as isolated PBMCs, or as DNA extracted from either sample type. The immunoSEQ Assay, a bias-controlled multiplex PCR, was used to amplify TCRbeta CDR3 regions from genomic DNA. From the authors' description of their analysis: Within the assay, amplification of reference gene primers was used to estimate how many nucleated cells each sample contained. To quantify the absolute abundance of each unique TCRbeta CDR3 rearrangement, sequence reads were collapsed and filtered. Productive Simpson clonality was computed per sample as the square root of Simpson's diversity index over productive rearrangements. This is the immuneACCESS table as TCRdb keeps it, with only in-frame sequences that have V and J called. A part of the clones is gone; compared with another copy, unresolved V genes explain less than half, and the rest is unexplained. That table furnishes V, J and clone size, whereas the DNA furnished D and trimming. This sample gives 270,000 or so clones in total; approximately 87% of them show up just once. More than 10% of the sample is in the top ten clones.

The specimen sequenced was peripheral blood. Here the chain combines TRBV9 and TRBJ2-5; TRBD2 fits 9 bases in the junction. The origin of this receptor is a young woman with COVID-19, enrolled during active disease. The CDR3 in this case is CASSPLGLAGRETQYF. The sequenced DNA: TGTGCCAGCAGCCCCCTGGGACTAGCCGGGAGAGAGACCCAGTACTTC.